The 24 T cell receptor beta chains presented below share a single source sample, sequenced in a study of control samples from healthy donors and cancer patients. TCRdb keeps only in-frame clones here, not all; method: immunoSEQ multiplex PCR. The table includes about 63,000 clones, 85% detected once. Material for sequencing was blood. These receptor sequences come from a man aged 40-49 years in good health.

The chain recombines TRBV6-2 or TRBV6-3 with TRBJ1-6, with TRBD1 identical over 7 bases. The J segment lost 5 bases and the V segment lost 5 bases, leaving 12 bases of the junction unmatched. The length of the CDR3 is 17 residues. Per germline, CDR1 MNHEY and CDR2 SVGEGT. DNA for the CDR3: TGTGCCAGCAGTCGTACGACAGGGTCTTGGGATAATTCACCCCTCCACTTT. It translates to CASSRTTGSWDNSPLHF.

V is TRBV14 and J is TRBJ1-2, with D tentatively TRBD1 (5 bases). The CDR3 sequence is 17 residues long. Germline V CDR1 and CDR2: SGHDN, FVKESK. Between the trimmed V and J ends, which lost 4 bases and 1 base, there was a span of 19 bases. The CDR3 spells CASSPYTYRSFNYGYTF. CDR3 bases: TGTGCCAGCAGCCCCTATACTTACAGGTCCTTTAACTATGGCTACACCTTC. The full variable domain, its missing parts supplied by reference TRBV14 and TRBJ1-2, is EAGVTQFPSHSVIEKGQTVTLRCDPISGHDNLYWYRRVMGKEIKFLLHFVKESKQDESGMPNNRFLAERTGGTYSTLKVQPAELEDSGVYFCASSPYTYRSFNYGYTFGSGTRLTVV.

The chain recombines TRBV6-6 with TRBJ1-2; 7 bases are shared with TRBD1. The CDR3 covers 15 residues. J was trimmed by 4 bases and V by 8 bases; bases with no gene match: 13. Germline V CDR1 and CDR2: MNHNY, SVGAGI (reference sequence). CDR3 DNA: TGTGCCAGCCAACGGACAGGTGGAATGAGCTATGGCTACACCTTC. Protein sequence: CASQRTGGMSYGYTF.

CDR3 coding DNA: TGTGCCAGCAGCGTAGGGTCATACTATGGCTACACCTTC. Its translation: CASSVGSYYGYTF. This sequence joins TRBV9 and TRBJ1-2; D remains ambiguous. The CDR3 is 13 amino acids. CDR1 is SGDLS, CDR2 YYNGEE, per germline. V was trimmed by 0 bases and J by 3 bases, leaving 6 bases between them.

The chain couples TRBV29-1 to TRBJ1-1, with D unresolved. The germline gives CDR1 SQVTM, CDR2 ANQGSEA. With 3 bases removed from V and 4 bases from J, the gap between germline ends came to 9 bases. The CDR3 covers 12 residues. CDR3 residues: CSVENKGTEAFF. CDR3 sequence (DNA): TGCAGCGTTGAGAACAAGGGCACTGAAGCTTTCTTT. Full variable domain (remainder filled in from reference TRBV29-1 and TRBJ1-1): SAVISQKPSRDICQRGTSLTIQCQVDSQVTMMFWYRQQPGQSLTLIATANQGSEATYESGFVIDKFPISRPNLTFSTLTVSNMSPEDSSIYLCSVENKGTEAFFGQGTRLTVV.

This chain links TRBV10-3 with TRBJ1-4, with TRBD1 as a possible D gene (5 bases). Trimming removed 4 bases at V and 7 bases at J, with 16 bases between. The length of the CDR3 is 15 residues. CDR1 and CDR2 from the germline V gene are ENHRY and SYGVKD. Written as DNA, the CDR3 is TGTGCCATCAGTGTTGGGGCCAGGGAGGGTGAAAAACTGTTTTTT. It is translated as CAISVGAREGEKLFF.

The rearrangement uses TRBV7-9 and TRBJ1-3, with D unclear. The CDR3 contains 14 residues. Germline V gene lookup returns CDR1 SEHNR and CDR2 FQNEAQ (reference sequence). V lost 2 bases, J lost 0 bases, and 5 bases lay in between. Written as DNA, the CDR3 is TGTGCCAGCAGCTTAATCAACTCTGGAAACACCATATATTTT. Translating it yields CASSLINSGNTIYF.

V gene TRBV6-2 or TRBV6-3 combines with J gene TRBJ1-3; D gene uncertain. V was pared by 5 bases and J by 0 bases, with 11 bases between. Per germline, CDR1 MNHEY and CDR2 SVGEGT. The CDR3 length is 15 residues. CDR3 region: CASSIDITSGNTIYF. The CDR3 nucleotides are TGTGCCAGCAGTATCGACATAACCTCTGGAAACACCATATATTTT.

This clone was picked up a small number of times. The J gene is TRBJ2-7, the V gene TRBV5-1; 7 nucleotides line up with TRBD1. The CDR3 is 14 residues long. The germline V gene encodes CDR1 SGHRS and CDR2 YFSETQ. J was trimmed by 3 bases and V by 3 bases; bases with no gene match: 6. CDR3 nucleotides: TGCGCCAGCAGCTCCGGACAGGCGATCTACGAGCAGTACTTC. It yields the protein CASSSGQAIYEQYF.

The chain employs TRBV19 and TRBJ1-5; TRBD1 aligns across 9 bases. Germline V gene lookup returns CDR1 LNHDA and CDR2 SQIVND (reference sequence). J lost 3 bases, V lost 5 bases, and 8 bases had no gene match. The length of the CDR3 is 16 residues. This chain's CDR3 is CASSSGTGRNNQPQHF. The CDR3 DNA reads as TGTGCCAGTAGTTCCGGGACAGGGCGTAACAATCAGCCCCAGCATTTT.

This chain uses TRBV3-1 (or the pseudogene TRBV3-2) with TRBJ2-3; 12 nucleotides match TRBD2. With 1 base clipped from V and 3 bases from J, the junction kept 8 bases outside the gene matches. This CDR3 spans 18 amino acids. Germline assignment: CDR1 LGHDT and CDR2 YNNKEL (reference sequence). The CDR3 here is CASSQVLAGGRSTDTQYF. The CDR3 DNA reads TGTGCCAGCAGCCAAGTTCTAGCGGGGGGGCGGTCTACAGATACGCAGTATTTT.

The chain joins TRBV6-2 or TRBV6-3 to TRBJ2-3; 13 bases fit TRBD2. Per the germline V gene, CDR1 is MNHEY and CDR2 is SVGEGT. J was trimmed by 7 bases and V by 6 bases; bases with no gene match: 7. This CDR3 comprises 15 residues. The CDR3: CASSRTSGGVNTQYF. The CDR3 DNA sequence: TGTGCCAGCAGCCGGACTAGCGGGGGAGTAAATACGCAGTATTTT.

The chain recombines TRBV28 with TRBJ2-1; the D gene could be TRBD1 or TRBD2 (5 bases each). V was shortened by 7 bases and J by 5 bases, with 18 bases between the two germline ends. The CDR3 runs 15 residues. Germline lookup yields CDR1 MDHEN and CDR2 SYDVKM. In DNA form, the CDR3 reads TGTGCCAGCACCATGAGAGGGCAGGGACACAATGAGCAGTTCTTC. Translation: CASTMRGQGHNEQFF.

CDR3 nucleotide sequence: TGTGCCAGCCCTCCCCCGGGGCTCTCCGGGGGCTACACCTTC. It yields the protein CASPPPGLSGGYTF. The chain couples TRBV6-5 to TRBJ1-2, with a tentative D call TRBD1 (5 bases). Looked up from germline, CDR1 is MNHEY and CDR2 is SVGAGI. The CDR3 is 14 amino acids. Deletions cut 8 bases from V and 8 bases from J, with 21 bases between.

The chain links TRBV6-6 to TRBJ2-7, with TRBD2 matching 11 bases. Losses at the gene ends were 2 bases for V and 3 bases for J; bases not matched to a gene: 3. The CDR3 is 15 residues long. From germline, CDR1 is MNHNY and CDR2 SVGAGI (reference sequence). The DNA for the CDR3 is TGTGCCAGCAGTTACGAGGGACTAGCGGTCTACGAGCAGTACTTC. Encoded protein: CASSYEGLAVYEQYF.

This chain links TRBV7-2 with TRBJ2-2; the match to TRBD2 covers 14 bases. V shed 4 bases and J 3 bases; nucleotides not matched to a gene: 10. The CDR3 length is 19 residues. Germline V gene lookup returns CDR1 SGHTA and CDR2 FQGNSA. CDR3 nucleotide sequence: TGTGCCAGCAGCTATCCCGGGACTAGCGGGGGTTGGGACACCGGGGAGCTGTTTTTT. Its protein product is CASSYPGTSGGWDTGELFF.

The chain carries TRBV7-8 and TRBJ1-1; D is ambiguous. Germline values: CDR1 SGHVS, CDR2 FQNEAQ. V gave up 4 bases and J gave up 7 bases, with 10 bases separating them. This CDR3 has 12 residues. The CDR3 DNA reads TGTGCCAGCAGCTCCCAGATTTATGAAGCTTTCTTT. Its translation is CASSSQIYEAFF.

This clone occurred a few times. The CDR3 protein is CAWRSGRETQYF. The CDR3 bases are TGTGCCTGGAGGAGCGGGAGAGAGACCCAGTACTTC. The rearrangement uses TRBV30 and TRBJ2-5; 8 bases map to TRBD2. The CDR3 totals 12 residues. V shed 3 bases and J 4 bases; nucleotides not matched to a gene: 1. Germline loops: CDR1 GTSNPN, CDR2 SVGIG (reference sequence).

The V and J genes are TRBV5-6 and TRBJ1-2; no clear D. Germline CDR1 reads SGHDT; CDR2 reads YYEEEE. The V end was cut by 0 bases, the J end by 1 base, with 7 bases between. This CDR3 has 14 amino acids. The CDR3 spells CASSLVHSNYGYTF. The DNA for the CDR3 is TGTGCCAGCAGCTTGGTGCACAGTAACTATGGCTACACCTTC.

The chain carries TRBV19 and TRBJ2-7, with D perhaps TRBD2 (5 bases). Germline-derived CDR1 and CDR2 are LNHDA and SQIVND (reference sequence). This CDR3 has 13 residues. V dropped 5 bases and J dropped 7 bases, with 15 bases sitting between them. CDR3 amino acids: CASSRTFRVEQYF. CDR3 nucleotide sequence: TGTGCCAGTAGTCGGACTTTCCGGGTGGAGCAGTACTTC.

The chain has TRBV3-1 (or the pseudogene TRBV3-2) and TRBJ2-7, with a tentative D call TRBD2 (5 bases). The V end lost 3 bases, the J end lost 3 bases, and 21 bases lay between the germline ends. The CDR3 runs 17 residues. Germline CDR1 reads LGHDT; CDR2 reads YNNKEL (reference sequence). In DNA form, the CDR3 reads TGTGCCAGCAGCCACCCCACCCCGGGAAGCTGGATCTACGAGCAGTACTTC. Amino acids: CASSHPTPGSWIYEQYF.

This clone was found many times. The V call is TRBV19, the J call TRBJ1-5; D possibly corresponds to TRBD1 (6 bases). Germline CDR1 and CDR2: LNHDA and SQIVND (reference sequence). Deletions cut 5 bases from V and 2 bases from J, with 16 bases between. This CDR3 contains 16 residues. CDR3 coding DNA: TGTGCCAGTAGTGAAGGACAGACCGATGGCAATCAGCCCCAGCATTTT. It yields the protein CASSEGQTDGNQPQHF.

The chain couples TRBV11-3 to TRBJ1-2; D is undetermined. CDR3 length: 12 residues. CDR1 is SGHNT, CDR2 YENEEA, per germline. Trimming removed 1 base at V and 8 bases at J, with 8 bases between. The DNA for the CDR3 is TGTGCCAGCAGCTTAGGGGGAGGAGGCTACACCTTC. This translates into CASSLGGGGYTF.

The chain employs TRBV2 and TRBJ1-5, with TRBD1 identical over 10 bases. The CDR3 runs 17 residues. The V gene's germline CDR1 is SNHLY and CDR2 FYNNEI. Germline trimming cut 4 bases from V and 5 bases from J; bases unmatched to any gene: 11. Here the CDR3 DNA reads TGTGCCAGCAGTGGGGACAGGGGTCTCAGAGACTATCAGCCCCAGCATTTT. The encoded protein is CASSGDRGLRDYQPQHF. Variable domain in full (rest from reference TRBV2 and TRBJ1-5): EPEVTQTPSHQVTQMGQEVILRCVPISNHLYFYWYRQILGQKVEFLVSFYNNEISEKSEIFDDQFSVERPDGSNFTLKIRSTKLEDSAMYFCASSGDRGLRDYQPQHFGDGTRLSIL.